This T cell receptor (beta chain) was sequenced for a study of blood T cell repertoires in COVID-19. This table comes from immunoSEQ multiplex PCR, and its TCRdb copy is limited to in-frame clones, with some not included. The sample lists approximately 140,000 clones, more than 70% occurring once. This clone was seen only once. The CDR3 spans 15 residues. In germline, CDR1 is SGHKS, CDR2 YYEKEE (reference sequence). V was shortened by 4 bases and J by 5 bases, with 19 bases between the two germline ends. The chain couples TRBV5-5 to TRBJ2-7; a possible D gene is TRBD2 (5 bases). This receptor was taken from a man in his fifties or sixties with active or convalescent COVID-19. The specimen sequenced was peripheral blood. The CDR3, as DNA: TGTGCCAGCAGCGCCCTATCCGAGGGCATAAACGAGCAGTACTTC. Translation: CASSALSEGINEQYF.